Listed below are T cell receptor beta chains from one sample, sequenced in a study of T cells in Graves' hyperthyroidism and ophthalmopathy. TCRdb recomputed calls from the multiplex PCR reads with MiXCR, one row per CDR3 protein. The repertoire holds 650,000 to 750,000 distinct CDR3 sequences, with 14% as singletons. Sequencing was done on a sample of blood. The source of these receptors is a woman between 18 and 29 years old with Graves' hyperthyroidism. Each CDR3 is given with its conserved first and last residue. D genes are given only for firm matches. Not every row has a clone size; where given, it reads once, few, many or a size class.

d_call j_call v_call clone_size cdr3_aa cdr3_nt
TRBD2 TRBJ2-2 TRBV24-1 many CATSDSDGASGPIIDTGELFF TGTGCCACCAGTGATTCCGACGGGGCTAGCGGACCGATAATCGACACCGGGGAGCTGTTTTTT
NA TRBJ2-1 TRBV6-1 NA CASESRAPYNEQFF TGTGCCAGCGAGAGCAGGGCACCCTACAATGAGCAGTTCTTC
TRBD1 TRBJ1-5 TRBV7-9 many CASSPNRGLNQPQHF TGTGCCAGCAGTCCTAACAGGGGGCTCAATCAGCCCCAGCATTTT
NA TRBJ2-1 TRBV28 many CASTPHISYNEQFF TGTGCCAGCACCCCTCACATCTCCTACAATGAGCAGTTCTTC
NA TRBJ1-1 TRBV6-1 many CASSESRGVTEAFF TGTGCCAGCAGTGAAAGCAGGGGCGTTACTGAAGCTTTCTTT
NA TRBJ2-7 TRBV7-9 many CASSPPGGSYEQYF TGTGCCAGCAGCCCGCCGGGGGGCAGTTACGAGCAGTACTTC
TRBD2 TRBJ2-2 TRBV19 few CASRHRREGSGELFF TGTGCCAGTAGACATCGGCGGGAGGGCAGCGGGGAGCTGTTTTTT
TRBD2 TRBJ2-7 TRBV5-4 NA CASRTGTSGSNEQYF TGTGCCAGCAGAACCGGGACTAGCGGGTCTAATGAGCAGTACTTC
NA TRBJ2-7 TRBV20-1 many CSARASSYEQYF TGCAGTGCTAGGGCTAGCTCCTACGAGCAGTACTTC
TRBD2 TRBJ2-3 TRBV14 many CASSQVTQRESGDTQYF TGTGCCAGCAGCCAAGTAACCCAGCGGGAGTCAGGAGATACGCAGTATTTT
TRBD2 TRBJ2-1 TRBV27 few CASEYLAGGPSREQFF TGTGCCAGCGAGTATCTAGCGGGAGGGCCGTCGAGAGAGCAGTTCTTC
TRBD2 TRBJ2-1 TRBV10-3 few CATLAGGSVSYNEQFF TGTGCCACACTAGCGGGAGGAAGCGTTTCCTACAATGAGCAGTTCTTC
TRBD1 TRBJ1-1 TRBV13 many CASSPGTVVTNTEAFF TGTGCCAGCAGCCCCGGGACAGTTGTAACGAACACTGAAGCTTTCTTT
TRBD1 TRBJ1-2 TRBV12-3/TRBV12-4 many CASEATGGTYGYTF TGTGCCAGCGAGGCGACAGGGGGTACCTATGGCTACACCTTC
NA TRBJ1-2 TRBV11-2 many CASSHGGSPLDGYTF TGTGCCAGCAGCCACGGAGGGTCACCCTTGGATGGCTACACCTTC
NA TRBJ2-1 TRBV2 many CASSEFATSNEQFF TGTGCCAGCAGTGAATTCGCGACTAGCAATGAGCAGTTCTTC
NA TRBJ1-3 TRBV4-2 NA CASSQSTSSGNTIYF TGTGCCAGCAGCCAGTCAACGAGCTCTGGAAACACCATATATTTT
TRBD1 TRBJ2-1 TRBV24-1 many CATSLGTGLNEQFF TGTGCCACCAGTCTCGGGACAGGTCTCAATGAGCAGTTCTTC
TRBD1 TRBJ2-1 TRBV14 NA CASSQDGGQGVYNEQFF TGTGCCAGCAGCCAAGATGGGGGACAGGGGGTATACAATGAGCAGTTCTTC
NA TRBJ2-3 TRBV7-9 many CASSRQDPDTQYF TGTGCCAGCAGCCGACAGGACCCAGATACGCAGTATTTT
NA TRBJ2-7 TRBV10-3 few CAIGRSVWDEQYF TGTGCCATAGGAAGGTCGGTTTGGGACGAGCAGTACTTC
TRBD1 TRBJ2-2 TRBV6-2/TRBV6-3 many CASIGPGTDLNTGELFF TGTGCCAGCATTGGGCCCGGGACAGACCTGAACACCGGGGAGCTGTTTTTT
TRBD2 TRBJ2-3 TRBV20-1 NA CSARVIPTTSGTSFTQYF TGCAGTGCTAGAGTCATCCCCACGACTAGCGGGACGTCCTTTACGCAGTATTTT
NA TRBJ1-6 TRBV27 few CASSLLGAGSPLHF TGTGCCAGCAGTTTACTAGGGGCCGGTTCACCCCTCCACTTT
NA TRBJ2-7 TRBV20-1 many CSASQPSYEQYF TGCAGTGCTAGTCAGCCCTCCTACGAGCAGTACTTC
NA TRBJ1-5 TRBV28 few CASSSTWGNQPQHF TGTGCCAGCAGTTCGACGTGGGGCAATCAGCCCCAGCATTTT
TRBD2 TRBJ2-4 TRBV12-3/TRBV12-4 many CASSSAGGRVWGKNIQYF TGTGCCAGCAGTTCAGCGGGAGGAAGAGTGTGGGGCAAAAACATTCAGTACTTC
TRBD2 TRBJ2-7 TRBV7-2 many CASSLEASGPYEQYF TGTGCCAGCAGCTTGGAGGCTAGCGGACCCTACGAGCAGTACTTC
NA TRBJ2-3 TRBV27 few CASSFTTSTDTQYF TGTGCCAGCAGTTTCACTACTAGCACAGATACGCAGTATTTT
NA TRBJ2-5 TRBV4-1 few CASSQDMGMGRETQYF TGCGCCAGCAGCCAAGATATGGGGATGGGCCGGGAGACCCAGTACTTC
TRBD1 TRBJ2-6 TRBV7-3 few CASSLGDRDLSGANVLTF TGTGCCAGCAGCTTAGGGGACAGGGATCTCTCTGGGGCCAACGTCCTGACTTTC
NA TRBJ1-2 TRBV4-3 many CASSQEGAGANYGYTF TGCGCCAGCAGCCAAGAGGGGGCAGGGGCTAACTATGGCTACACCTTC
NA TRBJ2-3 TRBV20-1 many CSARDLGLAQYF TGCAGTGCTAGAGATCTTGGGTTGGCGCAGTATTTT
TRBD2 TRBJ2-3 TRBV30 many CAWSGTSVTDTQYF TGTGCCTGGAGCGGGACTAGCGTCACAGATACGCAGTATTTT
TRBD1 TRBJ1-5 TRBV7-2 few CASSVDRTSNQPQHF TGTGCCAGCAGCGTGGACAGGACGAGCAATCAGCCCCAGCATTTT
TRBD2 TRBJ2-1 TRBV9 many CASSAGLANNEQFF TGTGCCAGCAGCGCGGGACTAGCTAACAATGAGCAGTTCTTC
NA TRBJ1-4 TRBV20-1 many CRALGGNEKLFF TGCAGGGCTCTCGGGGGAAATGAAAAACTGTTTTTT
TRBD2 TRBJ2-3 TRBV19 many CASSQASGSGTQYF TGTGCCAGTAGCCAAGCTAGCGGGAGCGGTACGCAGTATTTT
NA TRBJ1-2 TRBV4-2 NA CASSQERGTYGYTF TGTGCCAGCAGCCAAGAACGGGGAACCTATGGCTACACCTTC
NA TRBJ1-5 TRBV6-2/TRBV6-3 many CASSFFGSNQPQHF TGTGCCAGCAGTTTTTTCGGTAGCAATCAGCCCCAGCATTTT
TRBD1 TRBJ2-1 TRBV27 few CASSLTGAEQFF TGTGCCAGCAGTTTAACAGGGGCTGAGCAGTTCTTC
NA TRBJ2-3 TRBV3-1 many CASSQDISRDTQYF TGTGCCAGCAGCCAAGACATAAGCAGAGATACGCAGTATTTT
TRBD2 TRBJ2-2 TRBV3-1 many CASRKSGTSVTGELFF TGTGCCAGCCGCAAATCCGGGACTAGCGTCACCGGGGAGCTGTTTTTT
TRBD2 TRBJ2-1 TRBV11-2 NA CASSLTSGRAVHEQFF TGTGCCAGCAGCTTGACTAGCGGGAGGGCCGTCCATGAGCAGTTCTTC
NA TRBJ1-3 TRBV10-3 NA CAVSSGREGSGNTIYF TGTGCCGTCAGCAGCGGGAGAGAGGGCTCTGGAAACACCATATATTTT
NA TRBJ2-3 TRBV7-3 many CASSLTASVGYTQYF TGTGCCAGCAGCTTAACGGCTAGCGTTGGTTATACGCAGTATTTT
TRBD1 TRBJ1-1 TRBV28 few CASSIPTGRITEAFF TGTGCCAGCAGTATACCGACAGGGAGGATCACTGAAGCTTTCTTT